The T cell receptor (beta chain) under discussion was sequenced for a study of healthy donors' naive CD4 and CD8 T cells. Overall study: Donors spanned ages 20-25, 40-50 and 60-70 years, half female.

TCR libraries were built from roughly 0.5 ug of total RNA by linear amplification. TCRdb re-called the reads with MiXCR, one entry per CDR3 protein. The sample shows around 180,000 distinct CDR3 sequences, around three quarters of them seen only once. V lost 6 bases to trimming and J lost 0 bases; unmatched junction nucleotides: 6. The germline gives CDR1 SQVTM, CDR2 ANQGSEA. This CDR3 has 14 residues. With regard to this clonotype: Its target is not known.

Study-wide points: The study did not address homeostatic proliferation effects in naive T cells.

This receptor was obtained from a pool of human donors in good health; the sample pools cells from several healthy donors. The chain uses TRBV29-1 and TRBJ1-1; TRBD1 matches 8 bases. Material: naive CD4+ and CD8+ T cells sorted from blood, pooled from several donors. DNA of the CDR3: TGCAGCGTGACACAGGGGGTAATGAACACTGAAGCTTTCTTT. Protein: CSVTQGVMNTEAFF. The whole variable domain, filled in from reference TRBV29-1 and TRBJ1-1, reads SAVISQKPSRDICQRGTSLTIQCQVDSQVTMMFWYRQQPGQSLTLIATANQGSEATYESGFVIDKFPISRPNLTFSTLTVSNMSPEDSSIYLCSVTQGVMNTEAFFGQGTRLTVV.